Listed here are 18 T cell receptor beta chains from one sample, sequenced in a study of CD4 T cells in relation to SARS-CoV-2 and coronaviruses. Generated by immunoSEQ multiplex PCR, the TCRdb table keeps only in-frame clones and is missing some. This table has some 11,000 clones, about 81% appearing once. CD4+ T cells from unexposed donors were obtained before the COVID-19 pandemic (2011-2018). After roughly ten days of culture, CD4+ T cells were isolated. These receptors have no known antigen. Sequenced input: CD4+ T cells from PBMCs, cultured in vitro. These receptors came from a human donor in good health.

V gene TRBV7-9 combines with J gene TRBJ1-5; the D gene is possibly TRBD1 (6 bases). Trimming removed 6 bases at V and 5 bases at J, with 11 bases between. Germline lookup yields CDR1 SEHNR and CDR2 FQNEAQ (reference sequence). This CDR3 comprises 13 residues. CDR3 amino acids: CASRGGADQPQHF. DNA of the CDR3: TGTGCCAGCAGAGGGGGGGCGGATCAGCCCCAGCATTTT.

The rearrangement links TRBV7-2 to TRBJ2-3; possible D gene TRBD2, 5 bases. The ends were cut back, 0 bases at V and 0 bases at J, with 10 bases in the middle. This CDR3 is 16 amino acids long. The germline V gene has CDR1 SGHTA and CDR2 FQGNSA. In nucleotides, the CDR3 is TGTGCCAGCAGCTTAGCGGGCGGGTTTAGCACAGATACGCAGTATTTT. Translation: CASSLAGGFSTDTQYF.

The gene calls are TRBV30 and TRBJ1-3, with a tentative D call TRBD1 (5 bases). The CDR3 has 16 amino acids. V was pared by 2 bases and J by 0 bases, with 14 bases between. Germline-derived CDR1 and CDR2 are GTSNPN and SVGIG (reference sequence). The CDR3 spells CAWSKSGAVSGNTIYF. Here the CDR3 DNA reads TGTGCCTGGAGTAAATCCGGGGCCGTCTCTGGAAACACCATATATTTT.

The rearrangement joins TRBV20-1 to TRBJ2-5; D is unresolved. The germline V gene has CDR1 DFQATT and CDR2 SNEGSKA (reference sequence). This CDR3 spans 11 amino acids. V was cut by 6 bases and J by 2 bases, with 7 bases left in between. The CDR3 here is CSARAQETQYF. DNA for the CDR3: TGCAGTGCCCGGGCACAAGAGACCCAGTACTTC.

The chain combines TRBV19 with TRBJ2-3; 9 bases are shared with TRBD1. This CDR3 has 16 amino acids. The germline gives CDR1 LNHDA, CDR2 SQIVND (reference sequence). With 6 bases clipped from V and 1 base from J, the junction kept 8 bases outside the gene matches. The CDR3 DNA reads TGTGCCAGTAGCCCTCCGGGACAGGGAGGCACAGATACGCAGTATTTT. It is translated as CASSPPGQGGTDTQYF.

This sequence joins TRBV10-3 and TRBJ2-5; 9 nucleotides align to TRBD1. Germline V gene data show CDR1 as ENHRY and CDR2 as SYGVKD. The trim removed 2 bases at V and 5 bases at J, leaving 9 bases unmatched. The CDR3 sequence is 16 residues long. The CDR3 reads CAISEPMGQGSETQYF. The CDR3 nucleotides read TGTGCCATCAGTGAGCCGATGGGACAGGGAAGCGAGACCCAGTACTTC.

V usage is TRBV27 and J usage is TRBJ2-7, with a possible D match to TRBD2 (5 bases). V dropped 4 bases and J dropped 7 bases, with 11 bases sitting between them. The CDR3 is made up of 12 amino acids. Germline values: CDR1 MNHEY, CDR2 SMNVEV (reference sequence). The CDR3 DNA reads as TGTGCCAGCAGTTGGGTAGGCGGGGAGCAGTACTTC. This codes for CASSWVGGEQYF.

This clone appeared a few times. The chain has TRBV4-3 and TRBJ1-2; D gene ambiguous. Per the germline V gene, CDR1 is LGHNA and CDR2 is YSLEER. V lost 1 base to trimming and J lost 8 bases, with 11 bases between them. The CDR3 extends over 13 amino acids. This CDR3 reads CASSQARSRGYTF. In DNA form, the CDR3 reads TGCGCCAGCAGCCAAGCACGCTCGAGAGGCTACACCTTC.

In this sample, this clone turned up a few times. The J gene is TRBJ2-1, the V gene TRBV18; TRBD2 agrees at 7 bases. Looked up from germline, CDR1 is KGHSH and CDR2 is LQKENI. This CDR3 is 16 amino acids long. V gave up 5 bases and J gave up 0 bases; unmatched junction bases: 7. The DNA for the CDR3 is TGTGCCAGCTCAGAGACGCGGGGGTCCTCCTACAATGAGCAGTTCTTC. Translation: CASSETRGSSYNEQFF.

V usage is TRBV7-6 and J usage is TRBJ1-6; D is undetermined. Trimming stripped 2 bases from V and 9 bases from J, with 11 bases between. Germline CDR1 reads SGHVS; CDR2 reads FNYEAQ. The CDR3 covers 14 residues. The CDR3 sequence is CASSLSQEGSPLHF. The CDR3 nucleotides are TGTGCCAGCAGCTTATCTCAGGAAGGTTCACCCCTCCACTTT. Complete variable domain (other parts from reference TRBV7-6 and TRBJ1-6): GAGVSQSPRYKVTKRGQDVALRCDPISGHVSLYWYRQALGQGPEFLTYFNYEAQQDKSGLPNDRFSAERPEGSISTLTIQRTEQRDSAMYRCASSLSQEGSPLHFGNGTRLTVT.

This chain links TRBV19 with TRBJ2-3; 16 nucleotides line up with TRBD2. J gave up 5 bases and V 5 bases, and 7 bases lay outside the gene matches. Per germline, CDR1 LNHDA and CDR2 SQIVND (reference sequence). The CDR3 is 17 amino acids. The CDR3 loop is CASSPGLAGGRGDTQYF. The DNA for the CDR3 is TGTGCCAGTAGTCCGGGACTAGCGGGAGGGAGGGGAGATACGCAGTATTTT.

The chain carries TRBV6-5 and TRBJ2-2; perhaps TRBD1 as D (6 bases). Per the germline V gene, CDR1 is MNHEY and CDR2 is SVGAGI. V was shortened by 10 bases and J by 0 bases, with 9 bases between the two germline ends. This CDR3 spans 13 amino acids. The CDR3 coding sequence is TGTGCCACCGGGACATCGAACACCGGGGAGCTGTTTTTT. Translating gives CATGTSNTGELFF.

The chain uses TRBV7-9 and TRBJ2-3; 7 bases map to TRBD2. The CDR3 totals 16 residues. The V segment lost 6 bases and the J segment 0 bases; nucleotides outside the gene matches: 9. CDR1 SEHNR and CDR2 FQNEAQ come from the germline V gene (reference sequence). The CDR3 is CASRQRGSGSTDTQYF. Written as DNA, the CDR3 is TGTGCCAGCAGACAAAGGGGTAGCGGGAGCACAGATACGCAGTATTTT.

This sequence joins TRBV2 and TRBJ1-5, with D possibly TRBD1 on 5 matching bases. V lost 3 bases, J lost 3 bases, and 12 bases lay in between. The germline V gene encodes CDR1 SNHLY and CDR2 FYNNEI. This CDR3 spans 15 amino acids. The CDR3, as DNA: TGTGCCAGCAGTGAGACAGCCGGAGTCAATCAGCCCCAGCATTTT. The encoded protein is CASSETAGVNQPQHF.

V gene TRBV5-5 combines with J gene TRBJ2-7, with a tentative D call TRBD1 (6 bases). Germline V gene lookup returns CDR1 SGHKS and CDR2 YYEKEE (reference sequence). Trimming pared 4 bases from V and 1 base from J, leaving 15 bases between. The CDR3 sequence is 15 residues long. The CDR3 region is CASSPTGTQSYEQYF. The CDR3 DNA reads TGTGCCAGCAGCCCAACCGGGACACAGTCCTACGAGCAGTACTTC.

A few counts support this clone. The V and J genes are TRBV7-9 and TRBJ2-5; 7 nucleotides agree with TRBD1. Germline assignment: CDR1 SEHNR and CDR2 FQNEAQ (reference sequence). This CDR3 is 14 amino acids long. The V segment lost 5 bases and the J segment 0 bases; nucleotides outside the gene matches: 3. CDR3 amino acids: CASSPDRDQETQYF. CDR3 DNA sequence: TGTGCCAGCAGCCCCGACAGGGACCAAGAGACCCAGTACTTC.

This clone was observed a handful of times. The chain joins TRBV2 to TRBJ1-3; TRBD1 agrees at 10 bases. V gave up 2 bases and J gave up 4 bases; unmatched junction bases: 5. CDR1 SNHLY and CDR2 FYNNEI come from the germline V gene. The CDR3 extends over 16 amino acids. The CDR3 DNA sequence: TGTGCCAGCAGTGAACGACAGGGGGCGTCAGGAAACACCATATATTTT. Its translation is CASSERQGASGNTIYF.

This clone has only one observation. This chain links TRBV7-2 with TRBJ1-3; D ambiguous. V was clipped by 5 bases and J by 5 bases, with 13 bases between them. Per germline, CDR1 SGHTA and CDR2 FQGNSA. The CDR3 is 14 residues long. The CDR3 DNA sequence: TGTGCCAGCAGCCAGACAATGGGAAGAAACACCATATATTTT. It encodes CASSQTMGRNTIYF.